The following is a TCR beta chain sequence with its context. The antigen remains unidentified. Clones were read by immunoSEQ multiplex PCR, and TCRdb kept only the in-frame ones, dropping some. In the table there are 2,500,000 or so clones, about 90% of which are singletons. This record comes from a study of shared clonotypes between healthy human individuals. Background on the study: Three plates each covered CD4 naive and memory; CD8 naive two, CD8 memory one. Findings and caveats of the study: Unshared clonotypes carried lower generation probabilities than those common to all four donors. Represented genetic and exposure-history diversity was restricted by having few donors.

CDR1 MNHNY and CDR2 SVGAGI come from the germline V gene (reference sequence). The length of the CDR3 is 15 residues. V was clipped by 0 bases and J by 2 bases, with 9 bases between them. The donors were adults (healthy and HIV-negative) with no recent acute infections or vaccinations. This chain joins TRBV6-6 and TRBJ2-3, with TRBD1 as a possible D gene (5 bases). Specimen: naive CD4+ T cells from PBMCs. Subset denoted: CD45RA+ positively selected. This receptor was taken from a man aged 18 to 30 in good health. Some clones in this sample may be carry-over from other donors' samples. The CDR3 here is CASSYSQGTTDTQYF. CDR3 bases: TGTGCCAGCAGTTACTCGCAGGGTACCACAGATACGCAGTATTTT.